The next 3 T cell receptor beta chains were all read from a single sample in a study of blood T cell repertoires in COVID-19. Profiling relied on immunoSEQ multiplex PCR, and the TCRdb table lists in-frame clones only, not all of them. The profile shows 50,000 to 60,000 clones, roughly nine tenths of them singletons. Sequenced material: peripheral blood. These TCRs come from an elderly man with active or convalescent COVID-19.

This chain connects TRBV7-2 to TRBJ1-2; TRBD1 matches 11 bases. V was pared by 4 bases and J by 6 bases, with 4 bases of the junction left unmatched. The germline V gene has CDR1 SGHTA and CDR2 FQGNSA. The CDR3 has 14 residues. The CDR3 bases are TGTGCCAGCAGCTGGGACAGGGGGGGGGATGGCTACACCTTC. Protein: CASSWDRGGDGYTF.

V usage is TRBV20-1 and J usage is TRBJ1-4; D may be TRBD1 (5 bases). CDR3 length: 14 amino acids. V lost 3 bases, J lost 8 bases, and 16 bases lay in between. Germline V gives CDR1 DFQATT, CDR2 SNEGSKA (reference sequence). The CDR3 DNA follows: TGCAGTGCTAGTTTAGGGGTCGGAGAGGAAAAACTGTTTTTT. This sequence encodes CSASLGVGEEKLFF.

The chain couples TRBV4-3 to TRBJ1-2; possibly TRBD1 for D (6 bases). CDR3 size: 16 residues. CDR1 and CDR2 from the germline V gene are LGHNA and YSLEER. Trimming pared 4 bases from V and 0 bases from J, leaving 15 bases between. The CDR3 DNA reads TGCGCCAGCAGCCTGGACAGTTCGTACCCTAACTATGGCTACACCTTC. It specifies CASSLDSSYPNYGYTF.